These 17 T cell receptor beta chains came from one sample sequenced in a study of T cell repertoires in cytomegalovirus infection. TCRdb re-derived calls from the reads in MiXCR, one entry per CDR3 protein. Of a few hundred thousand distinct CDR3 sequences listed, around a sixth are singletons. The specimen sequenced was PBMCs. The receptors shown here come from a human donor in good health (CMV status not recorded). Some clones in this sample may be carry-over from other donors' samples.

This clonotype has more than one count but fewer than ten. V is TRBV28 and J is TRBJ1-1; the D gene is possibly TRBD1 (5 bases). There are 14 residues in the CDR3. Looked up from germline, CDR1 is MDHEN and CDR2 is SYDVKM. V gave up 4 bases and J gave up 0 bases, with 9 bases separating them. The CDR3 loop reads CASSSKGLNTEAFF. The CDR3, as DNA: TGTGCCAGCAGTTCCAAGGGGCTGAACACTGAAGCTTTCTTT.

This clonotype was counted once. V is TRBV18 and J is TRBJ2-7; D perhaps matches TRBD1 (6 bases). CDR3 length: 16 residues. V lost 3 bases, J lost 7 bases, and 22 bases lay in between. Germline CDR1 KGHSH, CDR2 LQKENI. The CDR3 nucleotides are TGTGCCAGCTCACCCCTGACCGAAAGGGGGATGTGGGAGCAGTACTTC. This sequence encodes CASSPLTERGMWEQYF.

This clonotype has a count of ten or more. The chain combines TRBV7-2 with TRBJ2-2; D unresolved. Germline V gene sequence: CDR1 SGHTA, CDR2 FQGNSA. CDR3 size: 13 residues. V was shortened by 5 bases and J by 1 base, with 5 bases between the two germline ends. This CDR3 reads CASSKKNTGELFF. The DNA of the CDR3 is TGTGCCAGCAGCAAGAAGAACACCGGGGAGCTGTTTTTT.

This clonotype has at least ten counts. The chain joins TRBV7-2 to TRBJ2-7; weak D call: TRBD2 (5 bases). V shed 6 bases and J shed 1 base, with 28 bases lying between them. This CDR3 is built from 19 residues. CDR1 is SGHTA and CDR2 is FQGNSA in the germline V gene. This chain's CDR3 is CASSRGTGGSLYISYEQYF. The DNA for the CDR3 is TGTGCCAGCAGTAGAGGTACGGGCGGGTCCCTCTACATATCCTACGAGCAGTACTTC.

Of note for this clonotype: A much larger clonotype is one base distant, so this may be a read error. The chain employs TRBV7-2 and TRBJ2-5; no reliable D call. The CDR3 totals 13 residues. Germline-derived CDR1 and CDR2 are SGHTA and FQGNSA. The CDR3 region is CASNLSPQETQYF. CDR3 bases: TGTGCCAGCAACTTATCCCCACAAGAGACCCAGTACTTC.

This clonotype was counted at least ten times. The J gene is TRBJ2-7, the V gene TRBV7-2, with a possible D match to TRBD1 (5 bases). Germline V CDR1 and CDR2: SGHTA, FQGNSA. Trimming left V 7 bases short and J 6 bases short, with 16 bases between. The CDR3 covers 13 residues. In DNA form, the CDR3 reads TGTGCCAGCACTTGGGGTGGGGCCGCCGAGCAGTACTTC. Encoded protein: CASTWGGAAEQYF.

This clonotype was seen repeatedly, ten times or more. This chain links TRBV7-2 with TRBJ2-7; 9 nucleotides match TRBD2. CDR1 and CDR2 (germline): SGHTA, FQGNSA. The V segment lost 5 bases and the J segment 4 bases; nucleotides outside the gene matches: 12. This CDR3 has 16 amino acids. CDR3 loop: CASSISSGTTQYEQYF. CDR3 bases: TGTGCCAGCAGCATTTCTAGCGGGACTACCCAATACGAGCAGTACTTC. Full variable domain (rest looked up from reference TRBV7-2 and TRBJ2-7): GAGVSQSPSNKVTEKGKDVELRCDPISGHTALYWYRQSLGQGLEFLIYFQGNSAPDKSGLPSDRFSAERTGGSVSTLTIQRTQQEDSAVYLCASSISSGTTQYEQYFGPGTRLTVT.

The table lists this clonotype with many counts. The rearrangement links TRBV7-2 to TRBJ1-2, with TRBD1 matching over 12 bases. Looked up from germline, CDR1 is SGHTA and CDR2 is FQGNSA. Germline trimming cut 4 bases from V and 7 bases from J; bases unmatched to any gene: 13. CDR3 length: 17 residues. The CDR3 reads CASSSRNRDRGLGGYTF. In DNA, the CDR3 is TGTGCCAGCAGCTCAAGGAACCGGGACAGGGGGCTCGGTGGCTACACCTTC.

The genes are TRBV7-9 and TRBJ1-1; 11 bases line up with TRBD1. CDR3 length: 14 residues. The germline gives CDR1 SEHNR, CDR2 FQNEAQ (reference sequence). V dropped 2 bases and J dropped 11; count of bases not matched to a gene: 7. The CDR3, as DNA: TGTGCCAGCAGCTTAAAAGGGACAGGGGGGGAGGCTTTCTTT. Residues: CASSLKGTGGEAFF.

V and J are TRBV6-6 and TRBJ2-1; maybe TRBD1 (6 bases). Germline V lookup: CDR1 MNHNY, CDR2 SVGAGI (reference sequence). The CDR3 consists of 16 residues. V lost 2 bases to trimming and J lost 3 bases, with 14 bases between them. The CDR3 region is CASSYTPWTDYNEQFF. For the CDR3, the DNA is TGTGCCAGCAGTTACACCCCTTGGACAGACTACAATGAGCAGTTCTTC.

This clonotype was counted between two and nine times. This chain joins TRBV11-2 and TRBJ1-2, with 8 positions matching TRBD1. The CDR3 is made up of 18 amino acids. After removal of 4 bases from V and 2 bases from J, the junction contained 15 bases not matched to a gene. Germline loops: CDR1 SGHAT, CDR2 FQNNGV. This CDR3 is CASSSIRDRGEFNYGYTF. The CDR3 DNA reads TGTGCCAGCAGCTCTATTCGCGACAGGGGCGAATTCAACTATGGCTACACCTTC.

The V call is TRBV20-1, the J call TRBJ2-1; D is perhaps TRBD2 (6 bases). Germline CDR1 and CDR2: DFQATT and SNEGSKA (reference sequence). The CDR3 runs to 11 residues. The V gene lost 6 bases and the J gene lost 4 bases, with 7 bases spanning the gap. The CDR3 reads CSAAGYNEQFF. The CDR3 DNA follows: TGCAGTGCGGCGGGATACAATGAGCAGTTCTTC.

The sample holds a few counts of this clonotype. J is TRBJ2-1 and V is TRBV15, with D perhaps TRBD1 (5 bases). The CDR3 is 15 amino acids. Germline loops: CDR1 LNHNV, CDR2 YYDKDF (reference sequence). Trimming removed 5 bases at V and 0 bases at J, with 11 bases between. CDR3 residues: CATSRGRGSYNEQFF. In DNA, the CDR3 is TGTGCCACCAGCCGAGGAAGGGGCTCCTACAATGAGCAGTTCTTC.

This clonotype was observed a handful of times. The chain is built from TRBV6-4 and TRBJ2-1; D possibly corresponds to TRBD2 (6 bases). CDR3 length: 14 residues. The germline CDR1 and CDR2 sequences are MRHNA and SNTAGT. Trimming shortened V by 6 bases and J by 4 bases, and 13 bases separated the two germline ends. In nucleotides, the CDR3 is TGTGCCAGCAGCCGGGAGAGAGGATACAATGAGCAGTTCTTC. Its protein is CASSRERGYNEQFF.

In this sample, this clonotype turned up many times. V usage is TRBV7-9 and J usage is TRBJ2-7; perhaps D is TRBD1 or TRBD2 (5 bases each). CDR3 length: 12 amino acids. Germline lookup yields CDR1 SEHNR and CDR2 FQNEAQ (reference sequence). The V and J ends lost 8 bases and 0 bases respectively, with 8 bases between them. CDR3 in amino acids: CASRDDSYEQYF. CDR3 sequence (DNA): TGTGCCAGCCGGGACGACTCCTACGAGCAGTACTTC. Drawing the rest from reference TRBV7-9 and TRBJ2-7, the complete variable domain is DTGVSQNPRHKITKRGQNVTFRCDPISEHNRLYWYRQTLGQGPEFLTYFQNEAQLEKSRLLSDRFSAERPKGSFSTLEIQRTEQGDSAMYLCASRDDSYEQYFGPGTRLTVT.

There are many counts of this clonotype. The chain couples TRBV7-9 to TRBJ2-1, with D maybe TRBD1 (5 bases). V was shortened by 5 bases and J by 5 bases, with 19 bases between the two germline ends. Germline V CDR1 and CDR2: SEHNR, FQNEAQ (reference sequence). The CDR3 is 16 residues long. The CDR3 sequence is CASSLSRGRANNEQFF. The CDR3 DNA reads as TGTGCCAGCAGCCTCTCAAGGGGCAGGGCCAACAATGAGCAGTTCTTC.

This clonotype turned up a few times. The chain couples TRBV7-9 to TRBJ1-2; D remains unclear. Trimming shortened V by 3 bases and J by 8 bases, and 10 bases separated the two germline ends. CDR3 length: 12 amino acids. Germline V gene data show CDR1 as SEHNR and CDR2 as FQNEAQ (reference sequence). CDR3 protein: CASSFNREGYTF. CDR3 sequence (DNA): TGTGCCAGCAGCTTTAACAGAGAAGGCTACACCTTC. Complete variable domain (other parts from reference TRBV7-9 and TRBJ1-2): DTGVSQNPRHKITKRGQNVTFRCDPISEHNRLYWYRQTLGQGPEFLTYFQNEAQLEKSRLLSDRFSAERPKGSFSTLEIQRTEQGDSAMYLCASSFNREGYTFGSGTRLTVV.